These T cell receptor beta chains were read from a single sample in a study of cytomegalovirus exposure and HLA in healthy donors. Some clones are missing from TCRdb's copy, which holds only in-frame ones; the method was immunoSEQ multiplex PCR. The sample yields around 60,000 clones, around 72% seen once. The specimen sequenced was PBMCs. Source of these receptors: a man aged 50-60 years in good health and CMV-seropositive. The CDR3 runs from the conserved cysteine through the conserved F or W. A D gene is named only where the DNA matches it firmly. Size is omitted from some rows. Given values are once, few, many or a class for expanded clones.

j_call cdr3_length d_call v_call clone_size cdr3_aa cdr3_nt
TRBJ2-3 15 TRBD1 TRBV5-1 NA CASSPRQGSTDTQYF TGCGCCAGCAGCCCGCGACAGGGGAGCACAGATACGCAGTATTTT
TRBJ2-3 14 TRBD1 TRBV6-1 NA CASSLGQGRDTQYF TGTGCCAGCAGCCTCGGACAGGGGAGAGATACGCAGTATTTT
TRBJ1-6 14 NA TRBV6-1 NA CASRRPGYNSPLHF TGTGCCAGTAGACGGCCGGGTTATAATTCACCCCTCCACTTT
TRBJ1-4 13 NA TRBV6-6 few CASKFRVDEKLFF TGTGCCAGCAAGTTTCGGGTAGATGAAAAACTGTTTTTT
TRBJ1-4 15 TRBD1 TRBV18 NA CASSEGTATNEKLFF TGTGCCAGCTCAGAGGGGACAGCAACTAATGAAAAACTGTTTTTT
TRBJ2-7 14 NA TRBV30 NA CAWRRPGTQYEQYF TGTGCCTGGAGACGCCCCGGGACACAGTACGAGCAGTACTTC
TRBJ1-2 15 TRBD1 TRBV4-1 NA CASRPYLTGNYGYTF TGCGCCAGCAGACCCTATCTGACAGGGAACTATGGCTACACCTTC
TRBJ1-4 14 NA TRBV6-1 NA CASKLLATNEKLFF TGTGCCAGCAAACTCCTAGCAACTAATGAAAAACTGTTTTTT
TRBJ2-1 13 NA TRBV10-3 NA CAIRGSSYNEQFF TGTGCCATCAGGGGGAGCTCCTACAATGAGCAGTTCTTC
TRBJ1-4 14 TRBD1 TRBV18 NA CASSYTGVGEKLFF TGTGCCAGCTCATACACAGGGGTCGGGGAAAAACTGTTTTTT
TRBJ1-5 15 NA TRBV2 NA CASSGLPGTRGPQHF TGTGCCAGCAGCGGATTACCCGGGACAAGAGGGCCCCAGCATTTT
TRBJ2-1 19 TRBD2 TRBV4-1 NA CASSQGTSGGAPGRNEQFF TGCGCCAGCAGCCAAGGGACTAGCGGGGGGGCGCCAGGTAGGAATGAGCAGTTCTTC
TRBJ1-2 12 NA TRBV28 NA CASSLTGYGYTF TGTGCCAGCAGTTTAACGGGCTATGGCTACACCTTC
TRBJ1-1 13 NA TRBV5-6 NA CASSLTVNTEAFF TGTGCCAGCAGCTTGACGGTGAACACTGAAGCTTTCTTT
TRBJ1-6 11 NA TRBV25-1 NA CASSGREALHF TGTGCCAGCAGTGGTAGGGAGGCCCTCCACTTT
TRBJ2-2 18 TRBD2 TRBV7-9 NA CASSLRGGLAGAAGELFF TGTGCCAGCAGCCTCCGAGGAGGGCTAGCGGGGGCTGCCGGGGAGCTGTTTTTT
TRBJ2-7 13 NA TRBV5-1 NA CASSFDSIYEQYF TGCGCCAGCAGCTTTGACAGCATTTACGAGCAGTACTTC
TRBJ1-5 18 TRBD1 TRBV19 NA CASPGGTGGFHSNQPQHF TGTGCCAGTCCAGGGGGGACAGGGGGGTTTCATAGCAATCAGCCCCAGCATTTT
TRBJ1-5 14 TRBD1 TRBV6-5 NA CASKRDRGKQPQHF TGTGCCAGCAAACGAGACAGGGGGAAACAGCCCCAGCATTTT
TRBJ2-2 18 TRBD1 TRBV18 NA CASSPLGTGNPRTGELFF TGTGCCAGCTCACCTCTGGGGACAGGGAACCCTAGGACCGGGGAGCTGTTTTTT
TRBJ1-2 11 TRBD1 TRBV6-5 NA CASSEGAGYTF TGTGCCAGCAGTGAGGGGGCCGGCTACACCTTC
TRBJ2-3 14 NA TRBV6-4 once CASSRERGTDTQYF TGTGCCAGCAGCCGGGAGCGTGGGACAGATACGCAGTATTTT
TRBJ1-5 14 NA TRBV7-9 NA CASSLAGAGQPQHF TGTGCCAGCAGCTTAGCAGGGGCCGGTCAGCCCCAGCATTTT
TRBJ2-7 12 NA TRBV7-9 NA CASSSAGYEQYF TGTGCCAGCAGCTCCGCCGGCTACGAGCAGTACTTC